The present T cell receptor beta chain was sequenced within a study of cytomegalovirus exposure and HLA in healthy donors. Points from the study as a whole: It is likely that the observed cluster of highly shared sequence variants was a sequencing artifact. Cytomegalovirus association was listed for 150 to 200 TCR beta chains. CMV antigen specificity was confirmed in vitro for three CMV-associated chains. Analyzed later, association rates of TCRs varied across HLA loci, with DRB1 most and HLA-C fewest.

In regard to this clone: Its antigen is unknown.

V lost 4 bases and J 1 base, leaving 14 bases between the germline ends. The CDR3 totals 15 residues. CDR1 and CDR2 (germline): SGHRS, YFSETQ. This PCR relied on a set of 60 Vbeta primers and 13 Jbeta primers. Sequencing used immunoSEQ multiplex PCR; TCRdb keeps in-frame clones, though not all of them. The table for this sample gives approximately 120,000 clones. V gene TRBV5-1 combines with J gene TRBJ1-1; D perhaps matches TRBD1 (5 bases). This TCR came from a man between 40 and 49 years old in good health and CMV-seronegative. Sequences were obtained from PBMCs. The CDR3 DNA follows: TGCGCCAGCAGCCTCGGGGGGGGACGGAACACTGAAGCTTTCTTT. Amino acids: CASSLGGGRNTEAFF.